This is a list of T cell receptor beta chains from one sample in a study of blood T cell repertoires in COVID-19. Only in-frame clones appear in the TCRdb table, and some are missing; sequencing was by immunoSEQ multiplex PCR. The sample yields some 120,000 clones, 84% seen once. The sequencing input was peripheral blood. The source of these receptors is a young woman who had recovered from COVID-19. The CDR3 runs from the conserved cysteine through the conserved F or W. D genes are given only for firm matches. A row's size may be missing; if present it is once, few, many or a size class.

length | J | V | size | D | DNA | CDR3
15 | TRBJ2-5 | TRBV4-1 | . | . | TGCGCCAGCAGCCCGACGGACAGAGGCCAAGAGACCCAGTACTTC | CASSPTDRGQETQYF
12 | TRBJ1-5 | TRBV19 | . | . | TGTGCCAGTAGTACAGGGAATCAGCCCCAGCATTTT | CASSTGNQPQHF
13 | TRBJ1-1 | TRBV7-3 | . | . | TGTGCCAGCAGCCGGAGTAGAAACACTGAAGCTTTCTTT | CASSRSRNTEAFF
15 | TRBJ2-2 | TRBV7-8 | . | TRBD1 | TGTGCCAGCAGCTTAGACAGGGGGAACACCGGGGAGCTGTTTTTT | CASSLDRGNTGELFF
18 | TRBJ1-4 | TRBV7-9 | . | . | TGTGCCAGCCGCAAATGGGCGGTAGCGGGACCAACTAATGAAAAACTGTTTTTT | CASRKWAVAGPTNEKLFF
15 | TRBJ2-7 | TRBV6-5 | . | TRBD2 | TGTGCCAGCAGCCGAGCGGGGGGCGGTCGACGCGAGCAGTACTTC | CASSRAGGGRREQYF
14 | TRBJ2-1 | TRBV2 | . | TRBD1 | TGTGCCAGCCTACGACAGGGACGGGTCAATGAGCAGTTCTTC | CASLRQGRVNEQFF
13 | TRBJ2-3 | TRBV9 | . | . | TGTGCCAGCAGTCCCACTAGGTGGGATACGCAGTATTTT | CASSPTRWDTQYF
13 | TRBJ2-3 | TRBV29-1 | . | TRBD1 | TGCAGCGTTGGAGGGACAGGCACAGATACGCAGTATTTT | CSVGGTGTDTQYF
15 | TRBJ1-1 | TRBV9 | . | . | TGTGCCAGCAGCGTAGAAGTAAGCAGGCACACTGAAGCTTTCTTT | CASSVEVSRHTEAFF
12 | TRBJ2-5 | TRBV6-5 | medium-sized | . | TGTGCCAGCAGGAGCCCCCAAGAGACCCAGTACTTC | CASRSPQETQYF
14 | TRBJ1-5 | TRBV5-1 | . | . | TGCGCCAGCAGCTTGGCGCCGGGGGATCAGCCCCAGCATTTT | CASSLAPGDQPQHF
11 | TRBJ1-1 | TRBV5-6 | . | . | TGTGCCAGCAGCCTTCAGGGAGAAGCTTTCTTT | CASSLQGEAFF
15 | TRBJ1-1 | TRBV27 | . | . | TGTGCCAGCAGTTACACCGGGTTTACCCGCACTGAAGCTTTCTTT | CASSYTGFTRTEAFF
12 | TRBJ1-1 | TRBV3-1/TRBV3-2 | few | . | TGTGCCAGCAGCCAAGTCCCTACTGAAGCTTTCTTT | CASSQVPTEAFF
15 | TRBJ2-5 | TRBV27 | . | TRBD2 | TGTGCCAGCAGTCCGGGACTAGCGGGAGAAGAGACCCAGTACTTC | CASSPGLAGEETQYF
14 | TRBJ1-5 | TRBV5-4 | . | . | TGTGCCAGCAGCGAGGGGGGGAGTAATCAGCCCCAGCATTTT | CASSEGGSNQPQHF
16 | TRBJ2-1 | TRBV7-3 | . | . | TGTGCCAGCAGCTCAGTAGCGGGACAGACAAACAATGAGCAGTTCTTC | CASSSVAGQTNNEQFF
14 | TRBJ2-1 | TRBV27 | . | . | TGTGCCAGCAGCGCGCGGGCTCGGTACAATGAGCAGTTCTTC | CASSARARYNEQFF
17 | TRBJ1-2 | TRBV19 | once | TRBD1 | TGTGCCAGTTATTCACAGGGGTTTGCCTCCCGCCCCTATGGCTACACCTTC | CASYSQGFASRPYGYTF
15 | TRBJ2-1 | TRBV7-6 | . | TRBD1 | TGTGCCAGCAGCCCTGGGACAGGGACTTACAATGAGCAGTTCTTC | CASSPGTGTYNEQFF
15 | TRBJ2-7 | TRBV6-6 | . | TRBD1 | TGTGCCAGCAGCACCGGGACAGGGGGTAAGATGGAGCAGTACTTC | CASSTGTGGKMEQYF
12 | TRBJ1-1 | TRBV2 | . | . | TGTGCCAGCAGTGAAGGCGGCTCTGAAGCTTTCTTT | CASSEGGSEAFF
12 | TRBJ2-1 | TRBV7-3 | . | . | TGTGCCAGCAGCGCGACTAGCAATGAGCAGTTCTTC | CASSATSNEQFF
14 | TRBJ2-7 | TRBV6-6 | . | . | TGTGCCAGCAGGGGCACAGGGTGGGCCTACGAGCAGTACTTC | CASRGTGWAYEQYF
12 | TRBJ1-6 | TRBV19 | . | . | TGTGCCAGTAGTATCGGGAATTCACCCCTCCACTTT | CASSIGNSPLHF
16 | TRBJ2-7 | TRBV5-1 | . | TRBD2 | TGCGCCAGCAGCTTGGCGGCTAGCGGGAGAGGGTACGAGCAGTACTTC | CASSLAASGRGYEQYF
14 | TRBJ2-3 | TRBV7-3 | once | TRBD2 | TGTGCCAGCAGCTCCGGACTAGCGGGGGATACGCAGTATTTT | CASSSGLAGDTQYF
14 | TRBJ1-2 | TRBV28 | . | TRBD1 | TGTGCCAGCAGTATAGGCCGGGACAGGGCTGGCTACACCTTC | CASSIGRDRAGYTF
13 | TRBJ2-5 | TRBV12-3/TRBV12-4 | . | . | TGTGCCAGCAGTCCCCAGGGGAGGGGGACCCAGTACTTC | CASSPQGRGTQYF
16 | TRBJ1-1 | TRBV18 | . | TRBD1 | TGTGCCAGCTCACCCCTCCAGACAGGGAAATTCACTGAAGCTTTCTTT | CASSPLQTGKFTEAFF
16 | TRBJ2-2 | TRBV14 | . | . | TGTGCCAGCAGCCAAGGGGACATGTATTGGGCCGGGGAGCTGTTTTTT | CASSQGDMYWAGELFF
17 | TRBJ2-2 | TRBV14 | . | TRBD2 | TGTGCCAGCAGCCAACCGGGACTAGCTCGGAACACCGGGGAGCTGTTTTTT | CASSQPGLARNTGELFF
14 | TRBJ2-5 | TRBV19 | . | TRBD2 | TGTGCCAGTACAGAGCGGGGGGCCCAAGAGACCCAGTACTTC | CASTERGAQETQYF
17 | TRBJ2-1 | TRBV5-6 | . | . | TGTGCCAGCAGCTTGGTTCTTGGGGGGTCCTCCTACAATGAGCAGTTCTTC | CASSLVLGGSSYNEQFF
13 | TRBJ2-7 | TRBV3-1/TRBV3-2 | once | . | TGTGCCAGCAGCCGTATCGACCAGGGCGAGCAGTACTTC | CASSRIDQGEQYF
15 | TRBJ2-1 | TRBV7-3 | . | TRBD2 | TGTGCCAGCAGCTTGGGCGGGGGAGGTTACAATGAGCAGTTCTTC | CASSLGGGGYNEQFF
15 | TRBJ2-7 | TRBV6-6 | . | . | TGTGCCAGCAGCCTCGACAGAACCCCATCCTACGAGCAGTACTTC | CASSLDRTPSYEQYF
14 | TRBJ2-7 | TRBV5-1 | . | TRBD2 | TGCGCCAGCAACCGACTAGCGGGAGCATCCGAGCAGTACTTC | CASNRLAGASEQYF
17 | TRBJ1-5 | TRBV19 | few | . | TGTGCCACCGCCGAGGCCCCCCCGCAGCGTAGCAATCAGCCCCAGCATTTT | CATAEAPPQRSNQPQHF
13 | TRBJ2-4 | TRBV2 | . | . | TGTGCCAGCAGTGGAGAGGCGGGAAACATTCAGTACTTC | CASSGEAGNIQYF
14 | TRBJ2-1 | TRBV25-1 | . | . | TGTGCCAGCAGTGAAACGGGTGGATACAATGAGCAGTTCTTC | CASSETGGYNEQFF
15 | TRBJ1-5 | TRBV6-6 | . | TRBD1 | TGTGCCAGCAGCTGGACAGGGGATAGCAATCAGCCCCAGCATTTT | CASSWTGDSNQPQHF
14 | TRBJ2-3 | TRBV9 | . | . | TGTGCCAGCAGCAATAGCGCTAGCACAGATACGCAGTATTTT | CASSNSASTDTQYF
16 | TRBJ2-1 | TRBV6-5 | . | TRBD2 | TGTGCCAGCAGTTACTCAACTAGCGGGAGTTACAATGAGCAGTTCTTC | CASSYSTSGSYNEQFF
17 | TRBJ1-4 | TRBV9 | . | TRBD1 | TGTGCCAGCAGCGCAGAAACTCAGGACAGGGCGCGAGAAAAACTGTTTTTT | CASSAETQDRAREKLFF
16 | TRBJ1-4 | TRBV30 | . | TRBD1 | TGTGCCTGGAGTCCCCCCCGACAGGGTGACAATGAAAAACTGTTTTTT | CAWSPPRQGDNEKLFF
13 | TRBJ1-1 | TRBV5-6 | . | . | TGTGCCAGCACCGTAGGGGTGAACACTGAAGCTTTCTTT | CASTVGVNTEAFF
13 | TRBJ1-1 | TRBV7-9 | . | TRBD1 | TGTGCCAGCAGCCACCGGGACAGCACTGAAGCTTTCTTT | CASSHRDSTEAFF
13 | TRBJ1-1 | TRBV5-1 | . | . | TGCGCCAGCAGCTTTAAGAGTAACACTGAAGCTTTCTTT | CASSFKSNTEAFF